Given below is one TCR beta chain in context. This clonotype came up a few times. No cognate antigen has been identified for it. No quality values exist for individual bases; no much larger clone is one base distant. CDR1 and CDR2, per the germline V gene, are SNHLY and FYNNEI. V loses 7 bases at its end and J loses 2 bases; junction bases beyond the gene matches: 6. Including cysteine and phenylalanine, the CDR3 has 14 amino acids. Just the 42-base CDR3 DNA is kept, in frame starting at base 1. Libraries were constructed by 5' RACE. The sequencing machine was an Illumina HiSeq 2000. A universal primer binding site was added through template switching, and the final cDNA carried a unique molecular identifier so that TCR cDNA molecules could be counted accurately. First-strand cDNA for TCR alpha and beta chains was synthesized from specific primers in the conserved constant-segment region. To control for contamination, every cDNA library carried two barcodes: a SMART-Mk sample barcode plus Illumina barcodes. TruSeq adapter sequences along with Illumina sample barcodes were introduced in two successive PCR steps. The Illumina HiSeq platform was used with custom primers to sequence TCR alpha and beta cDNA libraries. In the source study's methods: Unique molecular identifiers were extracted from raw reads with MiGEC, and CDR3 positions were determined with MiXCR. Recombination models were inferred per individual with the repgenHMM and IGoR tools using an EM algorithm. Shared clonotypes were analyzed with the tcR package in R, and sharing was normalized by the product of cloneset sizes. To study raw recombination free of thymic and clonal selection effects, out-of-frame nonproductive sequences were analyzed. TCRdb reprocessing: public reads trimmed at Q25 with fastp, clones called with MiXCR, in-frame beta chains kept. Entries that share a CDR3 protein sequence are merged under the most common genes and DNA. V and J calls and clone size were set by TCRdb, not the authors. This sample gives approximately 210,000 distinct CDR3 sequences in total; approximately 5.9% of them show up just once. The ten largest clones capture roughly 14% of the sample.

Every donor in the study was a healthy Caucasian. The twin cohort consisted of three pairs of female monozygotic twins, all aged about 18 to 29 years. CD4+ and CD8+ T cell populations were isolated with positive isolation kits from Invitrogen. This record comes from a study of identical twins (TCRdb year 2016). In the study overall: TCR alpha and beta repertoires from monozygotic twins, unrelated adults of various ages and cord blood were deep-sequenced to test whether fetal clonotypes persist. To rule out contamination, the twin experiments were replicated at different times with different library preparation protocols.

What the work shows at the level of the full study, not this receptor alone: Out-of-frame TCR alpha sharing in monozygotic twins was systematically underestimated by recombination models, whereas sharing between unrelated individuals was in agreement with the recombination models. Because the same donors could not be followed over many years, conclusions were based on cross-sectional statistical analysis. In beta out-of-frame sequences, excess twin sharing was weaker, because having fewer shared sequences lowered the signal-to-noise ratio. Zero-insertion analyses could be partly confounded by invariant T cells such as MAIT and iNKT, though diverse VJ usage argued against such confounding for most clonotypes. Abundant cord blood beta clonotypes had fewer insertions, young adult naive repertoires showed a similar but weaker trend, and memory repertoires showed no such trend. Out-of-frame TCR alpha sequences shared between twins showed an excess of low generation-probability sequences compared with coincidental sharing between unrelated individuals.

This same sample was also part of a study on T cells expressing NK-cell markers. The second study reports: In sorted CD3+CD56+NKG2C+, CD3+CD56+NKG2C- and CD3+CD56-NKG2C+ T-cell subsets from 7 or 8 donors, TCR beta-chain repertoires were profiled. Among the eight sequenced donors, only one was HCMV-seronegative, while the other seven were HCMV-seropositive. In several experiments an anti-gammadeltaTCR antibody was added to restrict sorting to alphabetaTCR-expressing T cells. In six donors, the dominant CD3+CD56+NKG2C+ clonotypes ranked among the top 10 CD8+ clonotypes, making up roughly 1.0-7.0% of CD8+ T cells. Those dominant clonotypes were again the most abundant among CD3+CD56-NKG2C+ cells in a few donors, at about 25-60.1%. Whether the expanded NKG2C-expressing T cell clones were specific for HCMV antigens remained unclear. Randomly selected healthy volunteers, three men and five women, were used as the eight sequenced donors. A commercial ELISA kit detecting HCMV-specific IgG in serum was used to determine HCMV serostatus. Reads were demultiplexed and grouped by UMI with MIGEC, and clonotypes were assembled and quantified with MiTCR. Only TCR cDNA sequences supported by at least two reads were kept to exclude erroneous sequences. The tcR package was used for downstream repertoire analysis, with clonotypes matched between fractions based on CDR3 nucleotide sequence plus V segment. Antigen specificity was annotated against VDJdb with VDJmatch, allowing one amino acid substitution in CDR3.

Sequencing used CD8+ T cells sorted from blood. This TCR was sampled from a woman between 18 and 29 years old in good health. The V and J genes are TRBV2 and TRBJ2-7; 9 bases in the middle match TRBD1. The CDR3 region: CASNRDRVTYEQYF. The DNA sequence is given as TGTGCCAGCAACCGGGACAGGGTTACCTACGAGCAGTACTTC.